This T cell receptor beta chain came from a study of blood T cells in healthy people across ages. Study-wide results and caveats: The recorded TCR beta diversity per million T cells decreased in a roughly linear manner with age.

For the second PCR, which ran for roughly 6 to 11 cycles, a sample-barcoded 5' primer and a J-beta primer mix were used. TCRdb passed the 5' RACE reads through MiXCR, listing each CDR3 protein once. The table records 600,000 or so distinct CDR3 sequences, around 31% of them present only once. Looked up from germline, CDR1 is LNHNV and CDR2 is YYDKDF (reference sequence). V lost 0 bases to trimming and J lost 4 bases, with 22 bases between them. CDR3 length: 18 residues. Regarding this clonotype: Antigen: not known.

Material for sequencing was blood. The chain links TRBV15 to TRBJ2-7; D is possibly TRBD1 (6 bases). The TCR sequence derives from an elderly woman in good health. CDR3 amino acids: CATSRDPPGAGGSYEQYF. The CDR3 region has the DNA TGTGCCACCAGCAGAGATCCACCAGGGGCCGGAGGTAGTTACGAGCAGTACTTC. The full variable domain, in which reference TRBV15 and TRBJ2-7 provide the parts outside the CDR3, is DAMVIQNPRYQVTQFGKPVTLSCSQTLNHNVMYWYQQKSSQAPKLLFHYYDKDFNNEADTPDNFQSRRPNTSFCFLDIRSPGLGDTAMYLCATSRDPPGAGGSYEQYFGPGTRLTVT.